The rows below give T cell receptor beta chains drawn from one sample of a study of blood T cells in healthy people across ages. TCRdb itself ran the 5' RACE reads through MiXCR, one entry per CDR3 protein. The sample lists about 1.6 million distinct CDR3 sequences, roughly 32% occurring once. The sequenced sample consisted of blood. These receptors were taken from a woman in her thirties in good health. The conserved cysteine and the conserved F or W are not part of the CDR3 here. Clone size is not always given. Where it is, it says once, few, many or a class for expanded clones.

once TRBJ2-1 TRBV5-1 ASSSSIAGGNNEQF
- TRBJ1-1 TRBV18 ASSLGHSDLSEAF
- TRBJ2-1 TRBV7-2 ASSLGGDLSYNEQF
- TRBJ2-2 TRBV20-1 SVLTGRGTGELF
- TRBJ2-7 TRBV9 ASSVGPESGEQY
- TRBJ2-7 TRBV7-9 ASSLGLAEGHEQY
- TRBJ2-7 TRBV9 ASSVVSQSDEQY
- - TRBV9 ASSPYPGEQY
- TRBJ2-3 TRBV4-2 ASSPYSGGRGDTQY
- TRBJ2-1 TRBV5-6 ASSPVTPSYNEQF
many TRBJ2-5 TRBV7-2 ASSTYQETQY
- TRBJ2-5 TRBV6-1 ASSEVLQGVRARETQY
few TRBJ2-7 TRBV7-8 ASSVGTGNSYEQY
few TRBJ2-3 TRBV11-2 ASSLEYTGTDTQY
- TRBJ2-3 TRBV3-1 ASSQARGGLADTQY
- TRBJ1-1 TRBV9 ASSVGDTSLNTEAF
- TRBJ2-3 TRBV20-1 SAPRGIADTQY
- TRBJ2-4 TRBV28 ASSIGTVQY
- TRBJ1-5 TRBV5-6 ASSKISQPQH
- TRBJ2-7 TRBV20-1 SATDLFETGGVYEQY
- TRBJ2-5 TRBV12-3/TRBV12-4 ASSLARGSVETQY
- TRBJ1-4 TRBV29-1 SVRQVNEKLF
- TRBJ2-7 TRBV28 ASSPARTGVKTSYEQY
- - TRBV6-1 ASRQHRDWGYEQY
- TRBJ2-7 TRBV12-3/TRBV12-4 ASSPRTGRVEQY
- TRBJ2-7 TRBV10-2 ASSGLAGGPRNEQY
few TRBJ2-7 TRBV27 ASRHEGLSYEQY
few TRBJ2-7 TRBV6-2/TRBV6-3 ASSYPRDRYSYEQY
few TRBJ1-2 TRBV12-3/TRBV12-4 ASTLGEAYGYT
- TRBJ1-5 TRBV6-6 ASSYRDRTISNQPQH
- TRBJ1-2 TRBV6-2/TRBV6-3 ASSYSYTGDNYGYT
- TRBJ2-2 TRBV6-4 ASSAMTPPNTGELF
few TRBJ2-1 TRBV11-2 ASSLIGGTSGSREQF
- TRBJ2-1 TRBV5-1 ASSFEGTDEQF
- TRBJ1-5 TRBV4-1 ASSHVGTGGARYSNQPQH
- TRBJ1-4 TRBV2 ASSEVGREATNEKLF
- TRBJ1-6 TRBV6-4 ASRQAGGPLH
- TRBJ2-1 TRBV6-5 ASSSLVDEQF
- TRBJ1-1 TRBV7-9 ASINDKVGTEAF
- TRBJ1-2 TRBV4-1 ASSQDGQLYGYT
- TRBJ2-5 TRBV7-9 ASSIEQARETQY
few TRBJ1-2 TRBV11-2 ASSSSQVRTRGYT
few TRBJ1-2 TRBV11-2 ASSFHLDRGDYGYT
few TRBJ2-7 TRBV9 ASSAAGGLSYEQY
- TRBJ2-5 TRBV9 ASSATGGWETQY
- TRBJ1-1 TRBV4-1 ASSPDRAQEAF
many TRBJ2-1 TRBV15 ATSRGGWEHNEQF
few TRBJ1-2 TRBV12-3/TRBV12-4 ASSLWGQKGYT
- TRBJ2-1 TRBV3-1 ASSRLAGFSYNEQF
- TRBJ2-7 TRBV12-3/TRBV12-4 ASTTGGATRSYEQY
- TRBJ2-7 TRBV27 ASGGGRRYEQY
- TRBJ2-5 TRBV7-2 TSSLSQQETQY
- TRBJ2-1 TRBV20-1 SARDPAGVGDEQF
many TRBJ2-7 TRBV7-6 ASSARQGTYEQY